The TCR beta chain under discussion was sequenced for a study of T cells after yellow fever vaccination. As for the study in general: The fractions with low cell numbers were processed using SMART-Seq v4 Ultra Low Input. Broader study findings: The booster response re-showed most primary clones: 95% to 96% CD4, more than 80% CD8. Repertoires obtained by FACS sorting could include abundant clonotypes that entered as contaminants from the bulk population.

With regard to this clonotype: Its antigen remains unknown.

Germline CDR1 is GTSNPN and CDR2 is SVGIG (reference sequence). V lost 0 bases and J lost 7, with 10 bases in between. There are 13 residues in the CDR3. TCRdb ran MiXCR on the 5' RACE reads and lists one entry per CDR3 protein. The data show approximately 610,000 distinct CDR3 sequences, roughly a sixth seen once. This receptor was taken from a man aged 18 to 30 who received the YFV17D yellow fever vaccine. The rearrangement joins TRBV30 to TRBJ1-5, with a possible D match to TRBD1 (6 bases). This material consisted of PBMCs, taken about 5 days after the first yellow fever vaccination. The CDR3 region is CAWSVGGGQPQHF. CDR3 sequence (DNA): TGTGCCTGGAGTGTTGGGGGGGGCCAGCCCCAGCATTTT. Full variable domain (missing parts from reference TRBV30 and TRBJ1-5): SQTIHQWPATLVQPVGSPLSLECTVEGTSNPNLYWYRQAAGRGLQLLFYSVGIGQISSEVPQNLSASRPQDRQFILSSKKLLLSDSGFYLCAWSVGGGQPQHFGDGTRLSIL.